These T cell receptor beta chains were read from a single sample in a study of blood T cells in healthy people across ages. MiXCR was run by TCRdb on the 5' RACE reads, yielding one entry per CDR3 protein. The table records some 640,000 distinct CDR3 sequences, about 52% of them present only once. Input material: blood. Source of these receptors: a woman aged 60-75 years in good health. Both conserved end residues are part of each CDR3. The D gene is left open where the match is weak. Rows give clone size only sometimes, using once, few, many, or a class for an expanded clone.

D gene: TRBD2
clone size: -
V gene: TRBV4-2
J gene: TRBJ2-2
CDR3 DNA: TGTGCCAGCAGCCAAGATCAGCTAGCGGGTTCCGGGGAGCTGTTTTTT
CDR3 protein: CASSQDQLAGSGELFF

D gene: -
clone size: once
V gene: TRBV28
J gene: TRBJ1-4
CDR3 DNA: TGTGCCAGCAGTTTAGGTCGTGTTTGGGCCACGGATGGAAAACTGTTTTTT
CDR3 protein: CASSLGRVWATDGKLFF

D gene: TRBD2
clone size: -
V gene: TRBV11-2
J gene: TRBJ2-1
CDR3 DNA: TGTGCCAGCAGCTATGAGGGAGGACTAGCGGGAACCTATGAGCAGTTCTTC
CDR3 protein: CASSYEGGLAGTYEQFF

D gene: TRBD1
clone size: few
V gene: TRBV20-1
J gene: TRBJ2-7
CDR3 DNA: TGCAGTGCCGACGGACAGGGGGGAACCTACGAGCAGTACTTC
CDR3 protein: CSADGQGGTYEQYF

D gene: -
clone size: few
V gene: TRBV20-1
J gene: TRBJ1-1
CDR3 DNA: TGCAGTGCTGATGAAAGGAACACTGAAGCTTTCTTT
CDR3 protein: CSADERNTEAFF

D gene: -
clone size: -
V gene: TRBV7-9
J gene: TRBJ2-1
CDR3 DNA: TGTGCCAGCAGCACAATAGTTTACAATGAGCAGTTCTTC
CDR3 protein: CASSTIVYNEQFF

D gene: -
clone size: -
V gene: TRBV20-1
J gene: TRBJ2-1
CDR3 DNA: TGCTGTGCTAGGGAGTTCTCCTACAATGAGCAGTTCTTC
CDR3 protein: CCAREFSYNEQFF

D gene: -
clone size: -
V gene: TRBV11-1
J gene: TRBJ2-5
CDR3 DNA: TGTGCCAGCAGCAGACGGGACATCCAAAACAATGAGCAGTACTTC
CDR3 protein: CASSRRDIQNNEQYF

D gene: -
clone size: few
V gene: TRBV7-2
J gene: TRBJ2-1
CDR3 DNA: TGTGCCAGCAGAAGGGTCTCCTACAATGAGCAGTTCTTC
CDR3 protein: CASRRVSYNEQFF

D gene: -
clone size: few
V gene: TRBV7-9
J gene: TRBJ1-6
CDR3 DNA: TGTGCCAGCAGCGTGGCAGGGAGGAATTCACCCCTCCACTTT
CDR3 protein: CASSVAGRNSPLHF

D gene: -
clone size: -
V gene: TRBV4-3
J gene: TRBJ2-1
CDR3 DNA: TGCGCCAGCAGCGAGACTTTTGCCCGTGGTGAGCAGTTCTTC
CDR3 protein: CASSETFARGEQFF

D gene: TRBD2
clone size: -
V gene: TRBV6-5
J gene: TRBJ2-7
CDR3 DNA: TGTGCCAGCAGTTACGCGGCTAGCGGGGCCTACGAGCAGTACTTC
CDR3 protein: CASSYAASGAYEQYF

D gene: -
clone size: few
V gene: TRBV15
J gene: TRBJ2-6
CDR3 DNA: TGTGCCACCAGCCAATGGACTGGGGCCAACGTCCTGACTTTC
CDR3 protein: CATSQWTGANVLTF

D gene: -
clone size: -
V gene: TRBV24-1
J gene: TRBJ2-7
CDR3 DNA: TGTGCCACCAGTGATTTGCGGGGATCGAACGAGCAGTACTTC
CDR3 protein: CATSDLRGSNEQYF

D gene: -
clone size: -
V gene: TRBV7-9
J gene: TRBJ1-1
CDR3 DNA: TGTGCCAGCAGCCCCGTTAACACTGAAGCTTTCTTT
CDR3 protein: CASSPVNTEAFF

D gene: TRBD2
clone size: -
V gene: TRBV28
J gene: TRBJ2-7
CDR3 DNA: TGTGCCAGCAGTGGAGGACTAGGAATAAATGAGCAGTACTTC
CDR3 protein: CASSGGLGINEQYF

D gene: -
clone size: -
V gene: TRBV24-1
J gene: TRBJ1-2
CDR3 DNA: TGTGCCACCAGTGACCCCGGGACTGACCTCTATGGCTACACCTTC
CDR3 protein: CATSDPGTDLYGYTF

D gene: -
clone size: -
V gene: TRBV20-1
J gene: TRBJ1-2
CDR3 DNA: TGCAGTGCTAGAGGTCTACGGGGGCCACTAAATGGCTACACCTTC
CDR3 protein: CSARGLRGPLNGYTF

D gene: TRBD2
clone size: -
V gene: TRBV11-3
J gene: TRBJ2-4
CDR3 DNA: TGTGCCAGCAGCCCGGGAGGACCGGGGGACATTCAGTACTTC
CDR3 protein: CASSPGGPGDIQYF

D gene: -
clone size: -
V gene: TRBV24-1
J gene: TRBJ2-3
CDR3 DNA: TGTGCCACCAGTGATACCCCAGGGCGGACAGATACGCAGTATTTT
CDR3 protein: CATSDTPGRTDTQYF

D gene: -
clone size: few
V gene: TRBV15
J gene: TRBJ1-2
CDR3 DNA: TGTGCCACCAGCAGGCCCGGGACGGATATTTACTATGGCTACACCTTC
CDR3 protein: CATSRPGTDIYYGYTF

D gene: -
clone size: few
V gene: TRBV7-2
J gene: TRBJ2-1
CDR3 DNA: TGTGCCAGCAGCCCGCGGGCCATTTACTCCTACAATGAGCAGTTCTTC
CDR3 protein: CASSPRAIYSYNEQFF

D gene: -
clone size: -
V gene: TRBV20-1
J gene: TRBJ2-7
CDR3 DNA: TGCAGTGATAGTGAGCAGTACTTC
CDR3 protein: CSDSEQYF

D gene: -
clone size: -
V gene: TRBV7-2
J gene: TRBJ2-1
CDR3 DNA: TGTGCCAGCAGCATCCGCGGTACCTACAATGAGCAGTTCTTC
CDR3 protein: CASSIRGTYNEQFF

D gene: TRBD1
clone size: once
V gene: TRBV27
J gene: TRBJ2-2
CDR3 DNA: TGTGCCAGCAGTCCCCGAAGACAGGGCGCGAACACCGGGGAGCTGTTTTTT
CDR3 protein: CASSPRRQGANTGELFF

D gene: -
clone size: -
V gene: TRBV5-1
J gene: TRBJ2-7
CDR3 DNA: TGCGCCAGCAGCTTTTCGGGGGACCGGTACGAGCAGTACTTC
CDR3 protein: CASSFSGDRYEQYF

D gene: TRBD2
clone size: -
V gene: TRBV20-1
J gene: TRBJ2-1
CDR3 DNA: TGCAGTGCTAGAAGGGGACTAGCGGGCTACAATGAGCAGTTCTTC
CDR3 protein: CSARRGLAGYNEQFF

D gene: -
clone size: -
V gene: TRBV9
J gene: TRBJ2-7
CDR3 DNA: TGTGCCAGCAGCGTAGATTGGGATACATACGAGCAGTACTTC
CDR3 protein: CASSVDWDTYEQYF

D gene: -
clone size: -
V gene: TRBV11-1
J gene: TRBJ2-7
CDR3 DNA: TGTGCCAGCAGCTTAATTTTCCCAAAGGTCGTCTACGAGCAGTACTTC
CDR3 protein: CASSLIFPKVVYEQYF

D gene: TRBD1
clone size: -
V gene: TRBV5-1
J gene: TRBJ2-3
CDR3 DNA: TGCGCCAGCAGCTTGTCAGTGGTTGATCGGACAGGGGGCGTCGGTACGCAGTATTTT
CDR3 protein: CASSLSVVDRTGGVGTQYF

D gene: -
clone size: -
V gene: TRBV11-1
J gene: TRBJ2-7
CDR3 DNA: TGTGCCAGCAGCCCGATCGGCAACGAGCAGTACTTC
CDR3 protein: CASSPIGNEQYF

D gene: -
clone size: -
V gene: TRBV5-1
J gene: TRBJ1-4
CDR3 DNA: TGCGCCAGCAGCTTGGGCCAGGCTTCTAATGAAAAACTGTTTTTT
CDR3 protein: CASSLGQASNEKLFF

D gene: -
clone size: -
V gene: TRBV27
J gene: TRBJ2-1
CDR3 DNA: TGTGCCAGCAGCTACCGGGACAACCACTACAATGAGCAGTTCTTC
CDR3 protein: CASSYRDNHYNEQFF

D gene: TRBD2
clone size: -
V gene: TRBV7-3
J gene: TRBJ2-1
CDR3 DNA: TGTGCCAGCAGCTTAACCGGGACTAGCGGGAGTCCCCTCGATGAGCAGTTCTTC
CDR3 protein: CASSLTGTSGSPLDEQFF

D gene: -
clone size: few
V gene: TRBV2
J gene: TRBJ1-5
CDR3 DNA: TGTGCCAGCAGCAAGGAGGGTACGTTTGGCAATCAGCCCCAGCATTTT
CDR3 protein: CASSKEGTFGNQPQHF

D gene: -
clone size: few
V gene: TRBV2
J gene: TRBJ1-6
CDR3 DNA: TGTGCCAGGGGACGGTCCCAAAACTATAATTCACCCCTCCACTTT
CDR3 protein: CARGRSQNYNSPLHF

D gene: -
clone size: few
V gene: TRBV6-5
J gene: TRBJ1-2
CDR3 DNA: TGTGCCAGCAGGCCCGCCGGGGAAGCTAACTATGGCTACACCTTC
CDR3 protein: CASRPAGEANYGYTF

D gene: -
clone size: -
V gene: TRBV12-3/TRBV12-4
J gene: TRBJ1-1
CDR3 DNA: TGTGCCAGCAGTTTAAGTGGATCGATTGAAGCTTTCTTT
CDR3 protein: CASSLSGSIEAFF

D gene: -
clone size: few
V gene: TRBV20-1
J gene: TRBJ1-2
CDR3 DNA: TGCAGTGCTGCAGAGGGGGATGTGGGCTATGGCTACACCTTC
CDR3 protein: CSAAEGDVGYGYTF

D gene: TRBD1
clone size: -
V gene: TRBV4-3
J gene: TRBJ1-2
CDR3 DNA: TGCGCCAGCAGCCAAACCATCCCGGGACAGGGGGCCGGTGGCTACACCTTC
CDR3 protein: CASSQTIPGQGAGGYTF

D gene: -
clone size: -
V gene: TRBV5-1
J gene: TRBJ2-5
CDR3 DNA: TGCGCCAGCAGCTTGGTGACTGGAGCCGACCAAGAGACCCAGTACTTC
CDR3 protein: CASSLVTGADQETQYF

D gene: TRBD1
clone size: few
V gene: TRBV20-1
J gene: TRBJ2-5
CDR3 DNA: TGCAGTGCGCTCCCGGGACAGGGCCCGGAGACCCAGTACTTC
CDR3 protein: CSALPGQGPETQYF

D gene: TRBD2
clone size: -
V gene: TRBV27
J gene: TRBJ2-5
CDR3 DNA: TGTGCCAGCAGTCCCCGGACTAGCGGGAGTTCAAATGAGCAGTACTTC
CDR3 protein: CASSPRTSGSSNEQYF

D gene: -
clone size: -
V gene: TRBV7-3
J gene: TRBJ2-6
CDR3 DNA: TGTGCCAGCAGCTTGGTAGGGGGACGTGGGGCCAACGTCCTGACTTTC
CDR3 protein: CASSLVGGRGANVLTF

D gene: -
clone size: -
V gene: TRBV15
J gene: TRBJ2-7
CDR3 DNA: TGTGCCACCAGCTCTCCCCTGCAGGGTGTTTACGAGCAGTACTTC
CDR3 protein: CATSSPLQGVYEQYF

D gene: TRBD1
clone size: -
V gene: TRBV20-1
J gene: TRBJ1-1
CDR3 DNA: TGCAGTGCGAAAAGACAGGGGTCGAACACTGAAGCTTTCTTT
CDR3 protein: CSAKRQGSNTEAFF

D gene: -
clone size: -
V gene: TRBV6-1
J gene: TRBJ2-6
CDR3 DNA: TGTGCCAGCAGTCCTGGGGGGGGCCGCATTTCTGGGGCCAACGTCCTGACTTTC
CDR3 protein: CASSPGGGRISGANVLTF

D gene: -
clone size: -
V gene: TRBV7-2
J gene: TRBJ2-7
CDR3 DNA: TGTGCCAGCAGCCCGACCCGCTCCAGGGTATCCTACGAGCAGTACTTC
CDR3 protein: CASSPTRSRVSYEQYF

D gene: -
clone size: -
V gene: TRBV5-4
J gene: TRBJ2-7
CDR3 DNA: TGTGCCAGCAGCTTGGGACTAGGTTTCACCTACGAGCAGTACTTC
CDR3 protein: CASSLGLGFTYEQYF

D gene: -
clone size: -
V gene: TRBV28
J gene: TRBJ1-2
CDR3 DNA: TGTGCCAGCAGTTTCCAACAAGCCAACTATGGCTACACCTTC
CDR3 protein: CASSFQQANYGYTF

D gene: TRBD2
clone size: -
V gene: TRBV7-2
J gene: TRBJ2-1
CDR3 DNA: TGTGCCAGCAGCTGGTCCGGGACTAGCGGGAGTTATGAGCAGTTCTTC
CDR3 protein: CASSWSGTSGSYEQFF

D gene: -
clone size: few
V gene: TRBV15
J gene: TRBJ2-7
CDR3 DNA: TGTGCCACCAGCAGAGTGCAGGTACCTAACGAGCAGTACTTC
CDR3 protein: CATSRVQVPNEQYF

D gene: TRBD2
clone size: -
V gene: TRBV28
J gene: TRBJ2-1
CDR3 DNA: TGTGCCAGCAGTTTCTCGTGGCGGACTAGCGGGATAGACAATGAGCAGTTCTTC
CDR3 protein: CASSFSWRTSGIDNEQFF